These 32 T cell receptor beta chains share one sample of origin, sequenced in a study of patients and donors after allogeneic stem cell transplantation. TCRdb reprocessed the RT-PCR reads via MiXCR and lists one record per CDR3 protein. The sample contains approximately 200,000 distinct CDR3 sequences, roughly 40% of which appear only once. Source material: blood, either unsorted or a sorted T cell fraction (not recorded which). The receptors shown here come from a human donor who was either an allogeneic HSCT recipient or a stem cell or donor lymphocyte infusion donor (not recorded which). It is not recorded whose cells these are; they may come from a transplant donor.

This clonotype has only a few counts. The V and J genes are TRBV29-1 and TRBJ2-5; D unresolved. V lost 4 bases and J lost 3, with 9 bases in between. This CDR3 region has 12 residues. The germline CDR1 and CDR2 sequences are SQVTM and ANQGSEA. CDR3: CSVGHTKETQYF. The CDR3 DNA reads TGCAGCGTTGGGCACACTAAAGAGACCCAGTACTTC. The full variable domain, in which reference TRBV29-1 and TRBJ2-5 provide the parts outside the CDR3, is SAVISQKPSRDICQRGTSLTIQCQVDSQVTMMFWYRQQPGQSLTLIATANQGSEATYESGFVIDKFPISRPNLTFSTLTVSNMSPEDSSIYLCSVGHTKETQYFGPGTRLLVL.

This clonotype was counted only a few times. The genes are TRBV5-1 and TRBJ2-3, with unresolved D. CDR3 size: 14 residues. The V gene lost 0 bases and the J gene lost 0 bases, with 5 bases spanning the gap. Per germline, CDR1 SGHRS and CDR2 YFSETQ. The CDR3 nucleotides read TGCGCCAGCAGCTTGGAAGGTAGCACAGATACGCAGTATTTT. Its protein product is CASSLEGSTDTQYF.

The chain is built from TRBV6-5 and TRBJ2-7; the D call may be TRBD1 or TRBD2 (6 bases each). CDR1 and CDR2 (germline): MNHEY, SVGAGI. CDR3 length equals 14 residues. V lost 2 bases to trimming and J lost 6 bases, with 14 bases between them. The CDR3 spells CASSYGGLMSEQYF. The CDR3 nucleotides read TGTGCCAGCAGTTACGGGGGGCTAATGTCCGAGCAGTACTTC.

V gene TRBV5-4 combines with J gene TRBJ2-5, with 8 bases fitting TRBD2. Germline lookup yields CDR1 SGHNT and CDR2 YYREEE (reference sequence). The V gene end was trimmed by 3 bases and the J gene end by 5 bases; junction bases not matched to a gene: 9. The CDR3 has 15 amino acids. The DNA of the CDR3 is TGTGCCAGCAGCTCAAGCGGGAGAAATGGGGAGACCCAGTACTTC. Encoded protein: CASSSSGRNGETQYF.

The rearrangement links TRBV25-1 to TRBJ2-1; the match to TRBD1 covers 9 bases. The CDR3 consists of 15 residues. The V and J ends lost 3 bases and 8 bases, in that order; junction bases with no gene match: 8. Germline V CDR1 and CDR2: MGHDK, SYGVNS. Here the CDR3 DNA reads TGTGCCAGCAGTGATTACAGGGGGCTGAACCATGAGCAGTTCTTC. Translated, it gives CASSDYRGLNHEQFF.

The rearrangement uses TRBV4-2 and TRBJ2-1; 15 nucleotides agree with TRBD2. The trim removed 4 bases at V and 9 bases at J, leaving 10 bases unmatched. The CDR3 is 17 amino acids. Germline V gene data show CDR1 as LGHNA and CDR2 as YNFKEQ. The CDR3 sequence: CASSPLGLAGGPSEQFF. CDR3 coding DNA: TGTGCCAGCAGCCCCCTAGGACTAGCGGGAGGGCCGTCTGAGCAGTTCTTC.

This chain joins TRBV18 and TRBJ2-7; unclear D gene. The ends were cut back, 4 bases at V and 2 bases at J, with 9 bases in the middle. The length of the CDR3 is 13 residues. Germline-derived CDR1 and CDR2 are KGHSH and LQKENI. The chain's CDR3 is CASSQTSTYEQYF. The CDR3 region has the DNA TGTGCCAGCTCACAAACCTCGACCTACGAGCAGTACTTC.

V is TRBV19 and J is TRBJ1-2, with D hard to call. CDR1 is LNHDA and CDR2 is SQIVND in the germline V gene (reference sequence). V lost 3 bases and J 8 bases, leaving 13 bases between the germline ends. The CDR3 consists of 13 residues. This CDR3 reads CASSITPPRGYTF. The CDR3 nucleotides read TGTGCCAGTAGTATCACTCCACCTAGGGGCTACACCTTC.

This clonotype was observed a few times. The rearrangement uses TRBV27 and TRBJ2-1; D is unclear. Germline CDR1 MNHEY, CDR2 SMNVEV (reference sequence). V was pared by 2 bases and J by 0 bases, with 2 bases between. The CDR3 sequence is 13 residues long. The CDR3 here is CASSLSSYNEQFF. CDR3 in DNA: TGTGCCAGCAGTTTAAGCTCCTACAATGAGCAGTTCTTC.

The chain carries TRBV20-1 and TRBJ1-1; D is possibly TRBD1 (5 bases). The V gene's germline CDR1 is DFQATT and CDR2 SNEGSKA (reference sequence). The CDR3 consists of 13 residues. Trimming pared 3 bases from V and 4 bases from J, leaving 12 bases between. CDR3 in amino acids: CSASRAGGTEAFF. For the CDR3, the DNA is TGCAGTGCTAGCAGGGCGGGGGGCACTGAAGCTTTCTTT.

This clonotype has only a few counts. V usage is TRBV13 and J usage is TRBJ1-2; D is uncertain. CDR1 PRHDT and CDR2 FYEKMQ come from the germline V gene (reference sequence). This CDR3 is built from 15 residues. The V gene lost 5 bases and the J gene lost 3 bases, with 16 bases spanning the gap. As DNA, the CDR3 is TGTGCCAGCAGCGCCCTCTCTCCTCCCGACTATGGCTACACCTTC. This encodes CASSALSPPDYGYTF.

This chain joins TRBV20-1 and TRBJ2-2, with 8 bases identical to TRBD2. This CDR3 has 15 residues. Germline V gives CDR1 DFQATT, CDR2 SNEGSKA (reference sequence). V lost 3 bases and J lost 5; bases outside the gene matches: 8. CDR3 DNA: TGCAGTGCTAGTGGTAGCGGGGCCGGGACCGGGGAGCTGTTTTTT. It specifies CSASGSGAGTGELFF.

The rearrangement uses TRBV7-6 and TRBJ1-1, with D perhaps TRBD1 (5 bases). This CDR3 is 13 amino acids long. Germline assignment: CDR1 SGHVS and CDR2 FNYEAQ. Trimming removed 3 bases at V and 2 bases at J, with 7 bases between. The CDR3 loop reads CASSFDSNTEAFF. The CDR3 DNA sequence: TGTGCCAGCAGCTTCGACAGCAACACTGAAGCTTTCTTT.

The chain carries TRBV19 and TRBJ1-5; the D is unclear. Germline V gene sequence: CDR1 LNHDA, CDR2 SQIVND (reference sequence). The CDR3 is 9 residues long. DNA of the CDR3: TGTGGCGTAGGTCAGCCCCAGCATTTT. Its protein is CGVGQPQHF.

The genes are TRBV5-1 and TRBJ2-5, with TRBD2 matching over 8 bases. The CDR3 spans 15 residues. The germline V gene encodes CDR1 SGHRS and CDR2 YFSETQ. Trimming cost V 0 bases and J 3 bases; bases outside gene matches: 4. DNA of the CDR3: TGCGCCAGCAGCTTGGCGGGAGGGCGTGAAGAGACCCAGTACTTC. Amino acids: CASSLAGGREETQYF. The variable domain in full, completed from reference TRBV5-1 and TRBJ2-5, reads KAGVTQTPRYLIKTRGQQVTLSCSPISGHRSVSWYQQTPGQGLQFLFEYFSETQRNKGNFPGRFSGRQFSNSRSEMNVSTLELGDSALYLCASSLAGGREETQYFGPGTRLLVL.

This chain links TRBV4-1 with TRBJ1-6; tentatively, D is TRBD1 (5 bases). This CDR3 region has 15 residues. Trimming took 0 bases from V and 10 from J, leaving 13 bases between them. Germline CDR1 and CDR2: MGHRA and YSYEKL. The CDR3 DNA reads as TGCGCCAGCAGCCAAGAAGGAGCGGGGCCCTCACCCCTCCACTTT. The encoded protein is CASSQEGAGPSPLHF.

Only a few counts were recorded for this clonotype. This rearrangement joins TRBV12-3 or TRBV12-4 to TRBJ1-2; 8 positions agree with TRBD1. The CDR3 sequence is 13 residues long. The V and J ends lost 8 bases and 4 bases, in that order; junction bases with no gene match: 6. Written as DNA, the CDR3 is TGTGCCAGCCGCATTGGGACAGGCTATGGCTACACCTTC. Protein sequence: CASRIGTGYGYTF.

This clonotype was found a few times. The chain joins TRBV3-1 to TRBJ2-7; maybe TRBD1 (6 bases). The CDR3 contains 12 residues. The germline CDR1 and CDR2 sequences are LGHDT and YNNKEL (reference sequence). V dropped 4 bases and J dropped 6 bases, with 10 bases sitting between them. CDR3 DNA sequence: TGTGCCAGCAGCCCCACAGGGACCGAGCAGTACTTC. Its translation: CASSPTGTEQYF.

This chain connects TRBV5-8 to TRBJ2-1, with D possibly matching TRBD1 (5 bases). This CDR3 region has 11 residues. Deletions cut 0 bases from V and 13 bases from J, with 8 bases between. Germline-derived CDR1 and CDR2 are SGHTS and YDEGEE. CDR3 coding DNA: TGTGCCAGCAGCTTGGAAGGGGCCCAGTTCTTC. Its translation is CASSLEGAQFF.

This clonotype was detected many times. The CDR3 DNA reads as TGTGCCAGCAGCTCAACAGGGGTCACTGAAGCTTTCTTT. Residues: CASSSTGVTEAFF. The chain joins TRBV7-9 to TRBJ1-1; 7 positions agree with TRBD1. CDR1 SEHNR and CDR2 FQNEAQ come from the germline V gene (reference sequence). The CDR3 loop spans 13 amino acids. V gave up 4 bases and J gave up 4 bases; unmatched junction bases: 3.

This clonotype has just a few counts. The chain links TRBV28 to TRBJ2-5; D gene unclear. V lost 5 bases, J lost 5 bases, and 12 bases lay in between. The CDR3 is 13 residues long. Germline V lookup: CDR1 MDHEN, CDR2 SYDVKM. This chain's CDR3 is CASSPLERETQYF. CDR3 DNA sequence: TGTGCCAGCAGTCCGTTGGAACGGGAGACCCAGTACTTC.

CDR3 in amino acids: CASSHQAGDTQYF. The CDR3 region has the DNA TGCGCCAGCAGCCACCAAGCGGGAGATACGCAGTATTTT. This chain uses TRBV4-3 with TRBJ2-3, with a weak D call TRBD2 (6 bases). Germline lookup yields CDR1 LGHNA and CDR2 YSLEER. The V gene lost 3 bases and the J gene lost 5 bases, with 9 bases spanning the gap. The CDR3 sequence is 13 residues long.

This chain links TRBV5-1 with TRBJ2-3, with 8 bases fitting TRBD2. This CDR3 has 16 amino acids. CDR1 is SGHRS, CDR2 YFSETQ, per germline. J was trimmed by 0 bases and V by 0 bases; bases with no gene match: 3. The CDR3 nucleotides read TGCGCCAGCAGCTTGGCTCGACTAGCGAGCACAGATACGCAGTATTTT. It translates to CASSLARLASTDTQYF.

The gene calls are TRBV29-1 and TRBJ1-1, with D possibly being TRBD1 (6 bases). Germline CDR1 and CDR2: SQVTM and ANQGSEA. The CDR3 spans 15 residues. V gave up 1 base and J gave up 0 bases, with 12 bases separating them. CDR3 in amino acids: CSVEGQGKMNTEAFF. DNA of the CDR3: TGCAGCGTTGAAGGGCAGGGGAAAATGAACACTGAAGCTTTCTTT.

In nucleotides, the CDR3 is TGTGCCAGCAGCGCCACTGGACCTGAAGCTTTCTTT. It encodes CASSATGPEAFF. This sequence joins TRBV9 and TRBJ1-1; no clear D gene. This CDR3 region has 12 residues. Per germline, CDR1 SGDLS and CDR2 YYNGEE. Trimming took off 3 bases at V and 6 bases at J, with 9 bases between the two ends. Together with reference TRBV9 and TRBJ1-1, the CDR3 gives the full variable domain: DSGVTQTPKHLITATGQRVTLRCSPRSGDLSVYWYQQSLDQGLQFLIQYYNGEERAKGNILERFSAQQFPDLHSELNLSSLELGDSALYFCASSATGPEAFFGQGTRLTVV.

V is TRBV28 and J is TRBJ1-1; TRBD1 matches at 8 bases. The CDR3 loop spans 15 amino acids. Trimming at V came to 11 bases and at J to 0 bases, leaving 11 bases not matched to a gene. Germline lookup yields CDR1 MDHEN and CDR2 SYDVKM. The CDR3 DNA follows: TGTGCCTCCCAGGGGGCAGGGGGCTTGAACACTGAAGCTTTCTTT. Translation: CASQGAGGLNTEAFF.

The rearrangement links TRBV24-1 to TRBJ2-5; perhaps TRBD1 as D (5 bases). V was shortened by 3 bases and J by 1 base, with 14 bases between the two germline ends. This CDR3 comprises 16 residues. Germline V gene lookup returns CDR1 KGHDR and CDR2 SFDVKD. CDR3: CATSDSRVVGQETQYF. The CDR3 DNA reads TGTGCCACCAGTGATAGCAGGGTAGTTGGCCAAGAGACCCAGTACTTC.

The chain joins TRBV7-9 to TRBJ1-1, with D possibly being TRBD1 (6 bases). This CDR3 region has 16 residues. Germline V CDR1 and CDR2: SEHNR, FQNEAQ (reference sequence). With 2 bases removed from V and 1 base from J, the gap between germline ends came to 14 bases. The CDR3 loop is CASSLIGGAGNTEAFF. CDR3 bases: TGTGCCAGCAGCTTAATCGGGGGCGCGGGGAACACTGAAGCTTTCTTT.

In its sample, this clonotype was seen a few times. The rearrangement joins TRBV4-3 to TRBJ1-3; D might be TRBD1 (6 bases). Trimming removed 0 bases at V and 4 bases at J, with 13 bases between. Germline CDR1 and CDR2: LGHNA and YSLEER. CDR3 length equals 16 residues. CDR3 amino acids: CASSQDRTGNGNTIYF. The CDR3 nucleotides read TGCGCCAGCAGCCAAGACCGTACAGGGAACGGAAACACCATATATTTT.

This rearrangement joins TRBV14 to TRBJ2-1, with D perhaps matching TRBD1 (5 bases). The CDR3 spans 15 residues. CDR1 is SGHDN and CDR2 is FVKESK in the germline V gene. V was clipped by 3 bases and J by 3 bases, with 12 bases between them. DNA for the CDR3: TGTGCCAGCAGCCACAGACAGCGAGTCTACAATGAGCAGTTCTTC. Protein product: CASSHRQRVYNEQFF.

This clonotype was observed a few times. The rearrangement links TRBV7-9 to TRBJ2-7, with TRBD2 matching over 12 bases. The ends lost 2 bases at V and 2 bases at J; junction bases unmatched: 7. The CDR3 spans 17 residues. Germline CDR1 SEHNR, CDR2 FQNEAQ (reference sequence). CDR3 sequence reads: CASSLSARLAGAYEQYF. In nucleotides, the CDR3 is TGTGCCAGCAGCTTATCCGCAAGACTAGCGGGAGCCTACGAGCAGTACTTC.

The genes are TRBV2 and TRBJ2-1; the D is unclear. CDR3 length: 13 amino acids. V was cut by 3 bases and J by 5 bases, with 8 bases left in between. Germline V lookup: CDR1 SNHLY, CDR2 FYNNEI. The CDR3 region has the DNA TGTGCCAGCAGTGATCGGACCAACAATGAGCAGTTCTTC. It encodes CASSDRTNNEQFF.